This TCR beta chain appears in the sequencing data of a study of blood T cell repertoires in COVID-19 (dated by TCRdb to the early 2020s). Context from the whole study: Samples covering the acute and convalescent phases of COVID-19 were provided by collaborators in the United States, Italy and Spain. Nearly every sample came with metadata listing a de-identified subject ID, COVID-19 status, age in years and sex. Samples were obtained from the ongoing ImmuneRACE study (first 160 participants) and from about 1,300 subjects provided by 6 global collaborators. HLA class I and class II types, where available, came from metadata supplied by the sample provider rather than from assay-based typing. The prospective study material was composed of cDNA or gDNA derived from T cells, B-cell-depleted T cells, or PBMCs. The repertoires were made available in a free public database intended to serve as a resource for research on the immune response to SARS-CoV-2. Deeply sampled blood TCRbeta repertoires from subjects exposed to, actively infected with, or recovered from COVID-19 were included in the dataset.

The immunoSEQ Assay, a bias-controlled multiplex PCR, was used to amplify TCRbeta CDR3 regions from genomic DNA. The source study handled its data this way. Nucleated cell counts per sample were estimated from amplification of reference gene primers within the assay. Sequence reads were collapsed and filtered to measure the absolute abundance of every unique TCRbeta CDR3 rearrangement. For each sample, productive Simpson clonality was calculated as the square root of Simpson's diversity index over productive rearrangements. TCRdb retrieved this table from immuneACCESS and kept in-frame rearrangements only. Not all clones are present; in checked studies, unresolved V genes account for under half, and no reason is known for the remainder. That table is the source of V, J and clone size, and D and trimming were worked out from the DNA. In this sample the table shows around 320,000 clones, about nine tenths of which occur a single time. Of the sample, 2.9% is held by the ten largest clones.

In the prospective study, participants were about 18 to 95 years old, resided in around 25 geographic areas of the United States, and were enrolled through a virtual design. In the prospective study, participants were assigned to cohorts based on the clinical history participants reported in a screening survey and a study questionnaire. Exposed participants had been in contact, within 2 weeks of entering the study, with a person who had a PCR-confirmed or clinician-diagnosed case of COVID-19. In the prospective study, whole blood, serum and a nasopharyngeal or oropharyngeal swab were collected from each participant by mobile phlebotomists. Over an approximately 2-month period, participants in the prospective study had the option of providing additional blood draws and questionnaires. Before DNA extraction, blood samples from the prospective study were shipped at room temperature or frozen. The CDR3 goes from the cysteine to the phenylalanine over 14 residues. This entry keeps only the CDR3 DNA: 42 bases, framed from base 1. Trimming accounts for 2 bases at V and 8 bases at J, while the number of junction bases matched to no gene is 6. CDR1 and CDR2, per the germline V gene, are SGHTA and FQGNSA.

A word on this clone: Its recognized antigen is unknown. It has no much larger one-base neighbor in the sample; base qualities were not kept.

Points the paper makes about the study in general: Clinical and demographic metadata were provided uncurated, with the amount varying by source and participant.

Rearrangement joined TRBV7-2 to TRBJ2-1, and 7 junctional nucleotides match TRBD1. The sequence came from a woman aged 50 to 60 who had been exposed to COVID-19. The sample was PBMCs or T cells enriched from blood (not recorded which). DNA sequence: TGTGCCAGCAGCTTAAGGACAGGTTATCATGAGCAGTTCTTC. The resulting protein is CASSLRTGYHEQFF.